Below are 17 T cell receptor beta chains sequenced from a single sample in a study of T cells after yellow fever vaccination. MiXCR was run by TCRdb on the 5' RACE reads, yielding one entry per CDR3 protein. This sample has approximately 600,000 distinct CDR3 sequences, with 9% to 15% found just once. Sequenced material: PBMCs, taken on the day of the yellow fever booster vaccination. All receptors come from a man aged 30 to 45 who received the YFV17D yellow fever vaccine.

V is TRBV5-4 and J is TRBJ2-5; 10 nucleotides line up with TRBD2. V trimming: 6 bases; J trimming: 4 bases; junction bases outside the gene matches: 9. The CDR3 covers 15 residues. Germline CDR1 SGHNT, CDR2 YYREEE (reference sequence). The CDR3 loop reads CASTMGLAGAETQYF. In nucleotides, the CDR3 is TGTGCCAGCACCATGGGTCTAGCGGGAGCAGAGACCCAGTACTTC.

This clonotype occurred many times. The rearrangement joins TRBV27 to TRBJ1-6; no firm D call. This CDR3 comprises 12 residues. V lost 8 bases and J lost 9, with 11 bases in between. CDR1 is MNHEY and CDR2 is SMNVEV in the germline V gene (reference sequence). DNA of the CDR3: TGTGCCAGCCGGGCGGGTGGTTCACCCCTCCACTTT. Its protein product is CASRAGGSPLHF.

The chain is built from TRBV20-1 and TRBJ1-5; D perhaps matches TRBD1 (6 bases). Trimming shortened V by 6 bases and J by 6 bases, and 18 bases separated the two germline ends. The CDR3 length is 14 residues. Germline lookup yields CDR1 DFQATT and CDR2 SNEGSKA (reference sequence). The CDR3 region has the DNA TGCAGTGCGGAAGAAGCGCAGGGGAGTCAGCCCCAGCATTTT. Protein: CSAEEAQGSQPQHF.

This clonotype occurred a few times. This chain uses TRBV7-8 with TRBJ1-1; perhaps TRBD1 as D (5 bases). V was trimmed by 5 bases and J by 5 bases, leaving 18 bases between them. In germline, CDR1 is SGHVS, CDR2 FQNEAQ. The CDR3 runs 15 residues. This CDR3 reads CASSSRVPGVTEAFF. Written as DNA, the CDR3 is TGTGCCAGCAGCAGCAGGGTTCCGGGGGTGACTGAAGCTTTCTTT.

Worth noting for this clonotype: Sequence at one end of the junction differs from germline and may be a read error. The genes are TRBV7-8 and TRBJ2-3; 9 bases fit TRBD2. The germline gives CDR1 SGHVS, CDR2 FQNEAQ. CDR3 length equals 15 residues. Written as DNA, the CDR3 is TGTGCCAGCAGCTCAGGGGCGGTAGCGGGAGATGCGCAGTATTTT. Translation gives CASSSGAVAGDAQYF.

This clonotype showed up just a few times. The rearrangement joins TRBV5-4 to TRBJ2-7; D perhaps matches TRBD2 (6 bases). The length of the CDR3 is 15 residues. Germline V gene lookup returns CDR1 SGHNT and CDR2 YYREEE (reference sequence). Trimming cost V 2 bases and J 1 base, with 13 bases left between them. In DNA form, the CDR3 reads TGTGCCAGCAGCTTCCCGGGGGTGAGGTCCTACGAGCAGTACTTC. Translation: CASSFPGVRSYEQYF.

A few counts support this clonotype. The chain has TRBV4-3 and TRBJ2-1; D ambiguous. CDR3 length equals 16 residues. Per germline, CDR1 LGHNA and CDR2 YSLEER. V lost 2 bases to trimming and J lost 1 base, with 12 bases between them. The CDR3 DNA follows: TGCGCCAGCAGCCAACAAGTCCAAGCTTCCTACAATGAGCAGTTCTTC. Translation gives CASSQQVQASYNEQFF.

The J gene is TRBJ2-3, the V gene TRBV25-1; TRBD2 is a possible D gene (6 bases). V lost 1 base and J lost 0, with 8 bases in between. Germline assignment: CDR1 MGHDK and CDR2 SYGVNS. The CDR3 loop spans 15 amino acids. DNA for the CDR3: TGTGCCAGCAGTGAATGGGGGGACAGCACAGATACGCAGTATTTT. Translated, it gives CASSEWGDSTDTQYF.

The J gene is TRBJ1-6, the V gene TRBV6-5; D is ambiguous. This CDR3 has 15 residues. Germline V gene sequence: CDR1 MNHEY, CDR2 SVGAGI. V lost 0 bases and J 7 bases, leaving 10 bases between the germline ends. This CDR3 reads CASSYSAEVNSPLHF. The CDR3 nucleotides read TGTGCCAGCAGTTACTCGGCGGAAGTGAATTCACCCCTCCACTTT.

The chain has TRBV18 and TRBJ2-1; 11 nucleotides match TRBD1. The CDR3 contains 16 residues. Per germline, CDR1 KGHSH and CDR2 LQKENI. The V and J ends lost 5 bases and 1 base, in that order; junction bases with no gene match: 4. The CDR3 region has the DNA TGTGCCAGCTCAAGCGGGACAGGGGGATCCTACAATGAGCAGTTCTTC. It is translated as CASSSGTGGSYNEQFF.

The V call is TRBV20-1, the J call TRBJ2-5, with D perhaps TRBD1 or TRBD2 (6 bases each). Germline V gene lookup returns CDR1 DFQATT and CDR2 SNEGSKA (reference sequence). V lost 6 bases to trimming and J lost 4 bases, with 21 bases between them. The CDR3 runs to 15 residues. Written as DNA, the CDR3 is TGCAGTGCGAACCGGGGGCTTGGGCTGACAGAGACCCAGTACTTC. Translated, it gives CSANRGLGLTETQYF.

This sequence joins TRBV20-1 and TRBJ2-5; TRBD2 agrees at 7 bases. This CDR3 comprises 13 residues. V trimming: 7 bases; J trimming: 3 bases; junction bases outside the gene matches: 8. CDR1 DFQATT and CDR2 SNEGSKA come from the germline V gene (reference sequence). CDR3 residues: CSGGLSAEETQYF. In DNA, the CDR3 is TGCAGTGGGGGACTATCGGCCGAAGAGACCCAGTACTTC.

This clonotype was observed a handful of times. The V call is TRBV7-2, the J call TRBJ2-5; D possibly corresponds to TRBD2 (5 bases). The CDR3 runs to 13 residues. Per the germline V gene, CDR1 is SGHTA and CDR2 is FQGNSA. With 1 base removed from V and 7 bases from J, the gap between germline ends came to 10 bases. CDR3 loop: CASSLDLAATQYF. Here the CDR3 DNA reads TGTGCCAGCAGCTTAGACCTAGCAGCGACCCAGTACTTC.

This clonotype came up a few times. The chain carries TRBV19 and TRBJ2-1, with D perhaps TRBD2 (6 bases). Germline loops: CDR1 LNHDA, CDR2 SQIVND (reference sequence). This CDR3 region has 14 residues. Trimming stripped 8 bases from V and 2 bases from J, with 13 bases between. The CDR3: CASDSGSPYNEQFF. The CDR3 bases are TGTGCCAGTGATAGCGGTTCCCCCTACAATGAGCAGTTCTTC.

This clonotype has only a few counts. The chain couples TRBV4-2 to TRBJ2-1; no firm D call. The CDR3 length is 14 residues. The ends were cut back, 0 bases at V and 6 bases at J, with 9 bases in the middle. The germline CDR1 and CDR2 sequences are LGHNA and YNFKEQ. The CDR3 loop is CASSQDRWGNEQFF. Here the CDR3 DNA reads TGTGCCAGCAGCCAAGATAGGTGGGGCAATGAGCAGTTCTTC.

The chain recombines TRBV4-2 with TRBJ1-2, with 7 bases identical to TRBD1. Germline-derived CDR1 and CDR2 are LGHNA and YNFKEQ. The length of the CDR3 is 14 residues. Unmatched junction bases numbered 2, after V lost 3 bases and J lost 1 base. The CDR3 loop reads CASSHRDSNYGYTF. CDR3 bases: TGTGCCAGCAGCCACCGGGACAGTAACTATGGCTACACCTTC.

This clonotype was seen only a few times. This chain connects TRBV6-2 or TRBV6-3 to TRBJ2-1; D may be TRBD2 (6 bases). The CDR3 loop spans 13 amino acids. The V end was cut by 7 bases, the J end by 8 bases, with 15 bases between. Germline CDR1 is MNHEY and CDR2 is SVGEGT. As DNA, the CDR3 is TGTGCCAGCAACCTAGCGCCCACGGATGAGCAGTTCTTC. Protein: CASNLAPTDEQFF.